Presented here are 16 T cell receptor beta chains from one specimen sequenced in a study of post-analysis software for immune sequencing data (dated by TCRdb to the mid-2010s). The library was generated by PCR. The listed sequencing device is Illumina HiSeq 2500. Unique molecular identifiers were incorporated into TCR beta cDNA libraries to reduce PCR and sequencing biases. The public reads were quality trimmed at Q25 with fastp and then assembled into clones with MiXCR by TCRdb, keeping productive beta chains. Rows matching on CDR3 protein sequence are summarized as one entry with the most common DNA and genes. The sample includes some 260,000 distinct CDR3 sequences, with around 34% observed a single time. 4% to 6% of the sample is in the top ten clones. Their target antigens are unknown. Overall study outcomes, separate from this receptor: Patients showed significantly higher frequencies than controls for a few TRBV segments, among them TRBV5-6, TRBV5-1 and TRBV20-1.

What was sequenced was blood. The receptors derive from a girl aged 10 to 17 with multiple sclerosis.

For this clonotype: A read error may be the cause here, since a much bigger clone is one base away. V usage is TRBV12-3 or TRBV12-4 and J usage is TRBJ2-1; possible D gene TRBD2, 5 bases. The CDR3 is 13 amino acids. The CDR3 nucleotides are TGTGCCGGCAGCAGAGTAGCGTACAATGAGCAGTTCTTC. Encoded protein: CAGSRVAYNEQFF.

This clonotype was seen only a few times. The germline gene is not matched at one end of the junction; a read error may be the cause. This chain joins TRBV6-5 and TRBJ1-4, with D unresolved. The CDR3 loop spans 15 amino acids. CDR1 is MNHEY and CDR2 is SVGAGI in the germline V gene. CDR3 in amino acids: CASSFRFATNGKLFF. The CDR3 DNA reads as TGTGCCAGCAGTTTTAGGTTTGCAACTAATGGAAAACTGTTTTTT.

This clonotype was found a few times. The rearrangement joins TRBV2 to TRBJ2-1; D remains unclear. V was clipped by 6 bases and J by 0 bases, with 15 bases between them. Germline CDR1 SNHLY, CDR2 FYNNEI. CDR3 length: 16 amino acids. The CDR3 nucleotides are TGTGCCAGCAGCCGCGAGAGTGACCCCTCCTACAATGAGCAGTTCTTC. Translation gives CASSRESDPSYNEQFF.

This clonotype turned up a few times. Possible read error: a much larger clone is one base away. The chain carries TRBV6-5 and TRBJ1-2; 10 bases map to TRBD1. This CDR3 is 14 amino acids long. Germline values: CDR1 MNHEY, CDR2 SVGAGI. The J segment lost 7 bases and the V segment lost 5 bases, leaving 7 bases of the junction unmatched. The CDR3 region is CASSPDRGLGGYTF. CDR3 in DNA: TGTGCCAGCAGTCCCGACAGGGGGCTGGGTGGCTACACCTTC.

This clonotype was detected a few times. V usage is TRBV9 and J usage is TRBJ1-1; no clear D. V was cut by 1 base and J by 6 bases, with 13 bases left in between. Per germline, CDR1 SGDLS and CDR2 YYNGEE. This CDR3 has 14 amino acids. For the CDR3, the DNA is TGTGCCAGCAGCGTAAGGCAGCAGGACCCTGAAGCTTTCTTT. This codes for CASSVRQQDPEAFF.

This clonotype was found many times. CDR3 in amino acids: CATSRDLGQETQYF. In nucleotides, the CDR3 is TGTGCCACCAGCAGAGATCTAGGGCAAGAGACCCAGTACTTC. J is TRBJ2-5 and V is TRBV15; no reliable D call. Germline V gene data show CDR1 as LNHNV and CDR2 as YYDKDF (reference sequence). The CDR3 covers 14 residues. Trimming shortened V by 0 bases and J by 2 bases, and 7 bases separated the two germline ends.

The V and J genes are TRBV6-5 and TRBJ2-6; D gene ambiguous. The CDR3 extends over 15 amino acids. Trimming stripped 7 bases from V and 0 bases from J, with 10 bases between. CDR1 MNHEY and CDR2 SVGAGI come from the germline V gene. CDR3 sequence: CASTAVPSGANVLTF. CDR3 nucleotide sequence: TGTGCCAGCACCGCAGTCCCCTCTGGGGCCAACGTCCTGACTTTC.

This clonotype was recorded many times. The chain joins TRBV6-1 to TRBJ2-1; D is ambiguous. The germline V gene has CDR1 MNHNS and CDR2 SASEGT. V was trimmed by 2 bases and J by 8 bases, leaving 4 bases between them. The CDR3 has 11 residues. CDR3 residues: CASSEYYEQFF. The CDR3 nucleotides are TGTGCCAGCAGTGAATACTATGAGCAGTTCTTC.

The chain carries TRBV4-1 and TRBJ2-1; 10 bases agree with TRBD2. Looked up from germline, CDR1 is MGHRA and CDR2 is YSYEKL. J was trimmed by 6 bases and V by 0 bases; bases with no gene match: 5. The CDR3 covers 16 residues. The CDR3 loop is CASSQDPSGRSNEQFF. The CDR3, as DNA: TGCGCCAGCAGCCAAGATCCTAGCGGGAGATCCAATGAGCAGTTCTTC.

To note about this clonotype: Given the absence of the conserved phenylalanine or tryptophan at the CDR3 end, a read error is likely. V gene TRBV9 combines with J gene TRBJ2-1; the match to TRBD2 covers 8 bases. The junction had 8 bases not matched to a gene; V was cut back by 3 bases and J by 3 bases. Germline V gene lookup returns CDR1 SGDLS and CDR2 YYNGEE. The CDR3 is made up of 16 amino acids. The DNA for the CDR3 is TGTGCCAGCAGCGAGGTGGGACTAGTGGACTACAATGAGCAGTTCGTC. As protein: CASSEVGLVDYNEQFV.

In this sample, this clonotype turned up a few times. The chain links TRBV3-1 to TRBJ1-5; 8 positions match TRBD1. The CDR3 length is 17 residues. CDR1 LGHDT and CDR2 YNNKEL come from the germline V gene (reference sequence). V was clipped by 0 bases and J by 6 bases; unmatched bases: 10. The CDR3, as DNA: TGTGCCAGCAGCCAAGATTTCAGGGGGCCTGGCATTCAGCCCCAGCATTTT. Residues: CASSQDFRGPGIQPQHF.

The V call is TRBV20-1, the J call TRBJ2-3; D possibly matches TRBD1 or TRBD2 (7 bases each). Germline V gene lookup returns CDR1 DFQATT and CDR2 SNEGSKA (reference sequence). The germline V and J ends were trimmed by 6 bases and 4 bases, with 32 bases remaining between them. The CDR3 runs 19 residues. The CDR3 DNA reads TGCAGTGCCTCAAGGGGGCTAGCGGATTCCCCATCAGGGCCAGATACGCAGTATTTT. It yields the protein CSASRGLADSPSGPDTQYF.

There are many counts of this clonotype. CDR3 amino acids: CSAHSPLTGGYGYTF. CDR3 coding DNA: TGCAGTGCTCATAGCCCCCTGACAGGCGGCTATGGCTACACCTTC. The chain links TRBV20-1 to TRBJ1-2; D is perhaps TRBD1 (6 bases). Trimming removed 5 bases from V and 4 bases from J, with 20 bases in between. The CDR3 runs to 15 residues. CDR1 and CDR2 from the germline V gene are DFQATT and SNEGSKA (reference sequence).

In this sample, this clonotype turned up many times. The chain links TRBV7-2 to TRBJ2-7; 10 positions match TRBD1. The germline V gene has CDR1 SGHTA and CDR2 FQGNSA. Trimming removed 6 bases from V and 3 bases from J; junction bases left unmatched: 8. The CDR3 is made up of 15 amino acids. CDR3 bases: TGTGCCAGCAGTCGGACAGGGGGAGGTTACTACGAGCAGTACTTC. This gives the protein CASSRTGGGYYEQYF.

This clonotype came up many times. V is TRBV6-5 and J is TRBJ1-6; TRBD1 is a possible D gene (5 bases). This CDR3 is 17 amino acids long. The germline V gene encodes CDR1 MNHEY and CDR2 SVGAGI. Trimming removed 5 bases at V and 9 bases at J, with 23 bases between. In DNA, the CDR3 is TGTGCCAGCAGTCGATTTCGAGGGCAGGGTTTGGGTTCACCCCTCCACTTT. Protein product: CASSRFRGQGLGSPLHF.

The V gene is TRBV20-1, the J gene TRBJ1-1; D is unresolved. CDR3 length equals 14 residues. Trimming cost V 3 bases and J 2 bases, with 13 bases left between them. Germline CDR1 is DFQATT and CDR2 is SNEGSKA (reference sequence). The CDR3 nucleotides are TGCAGTGCTAGCCCCGCGGGGAAAAACACTGAAGCTTTCTTT. As protein: CSASPAGKNTEAFF.